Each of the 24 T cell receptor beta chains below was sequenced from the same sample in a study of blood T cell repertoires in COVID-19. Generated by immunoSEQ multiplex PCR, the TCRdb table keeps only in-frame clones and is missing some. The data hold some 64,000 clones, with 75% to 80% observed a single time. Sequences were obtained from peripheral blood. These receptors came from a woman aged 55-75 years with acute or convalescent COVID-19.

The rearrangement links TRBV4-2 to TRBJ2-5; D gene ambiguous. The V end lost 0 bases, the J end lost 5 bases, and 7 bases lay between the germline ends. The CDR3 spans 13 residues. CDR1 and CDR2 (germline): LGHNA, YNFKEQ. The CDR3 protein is CASSQDRRETQYF. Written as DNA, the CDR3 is TGTGCCAGCAGCCAAGATCGGCGGGAGACCCAGTACTTC.

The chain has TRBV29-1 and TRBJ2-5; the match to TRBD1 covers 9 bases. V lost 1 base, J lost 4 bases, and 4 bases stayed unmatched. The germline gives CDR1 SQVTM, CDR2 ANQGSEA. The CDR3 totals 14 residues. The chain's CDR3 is CSVEGTGAAETQYF. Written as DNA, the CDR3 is TGCAGCGTTGAAGGGACAGGGGCGGCAGAGACCCAGTACTTC.

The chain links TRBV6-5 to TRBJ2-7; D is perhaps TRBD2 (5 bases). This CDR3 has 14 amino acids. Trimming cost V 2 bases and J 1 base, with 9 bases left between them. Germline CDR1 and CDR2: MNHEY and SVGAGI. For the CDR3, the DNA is TGTGCCAGCAGTTACAACGGGATTTCCTACGAGCAGTACTTC. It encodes CASSYNGISYEQYF.

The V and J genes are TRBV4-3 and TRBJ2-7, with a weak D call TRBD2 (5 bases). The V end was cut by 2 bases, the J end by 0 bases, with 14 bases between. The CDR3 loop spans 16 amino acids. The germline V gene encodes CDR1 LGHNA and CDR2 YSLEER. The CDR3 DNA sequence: TGCGCCAGCAGCCAACAACAATCGGGAAGCTCCTACGAGCAGTACTTC. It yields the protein CASSQQQSGSSYEQYF.

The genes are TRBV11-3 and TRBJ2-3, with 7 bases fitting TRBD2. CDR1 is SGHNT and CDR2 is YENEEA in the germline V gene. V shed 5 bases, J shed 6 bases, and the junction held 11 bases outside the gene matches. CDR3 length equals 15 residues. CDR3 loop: CASSLTSGGSDTQYF. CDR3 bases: TGTGCCAGCAGCCTCACGTCGGGGGGTTCGGATACGCAGTATTTT.

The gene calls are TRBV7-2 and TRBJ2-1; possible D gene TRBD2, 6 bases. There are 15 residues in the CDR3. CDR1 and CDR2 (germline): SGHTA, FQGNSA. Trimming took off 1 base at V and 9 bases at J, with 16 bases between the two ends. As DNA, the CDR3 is TGTGCCAGCAGCTTAGTAGGGACTGGGACGGGTGAGCAGTTCTTC. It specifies CASSLVGTGTGEQFF.

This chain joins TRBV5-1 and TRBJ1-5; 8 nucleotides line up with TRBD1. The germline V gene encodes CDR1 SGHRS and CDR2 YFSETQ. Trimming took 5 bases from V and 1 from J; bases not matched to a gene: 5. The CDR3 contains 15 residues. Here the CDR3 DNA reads TGCGCCAGCAGGGCCGGACAGGGAAGCAATCAGCCCCAGCATTTT. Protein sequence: CASRAGQGSNQPQHF.

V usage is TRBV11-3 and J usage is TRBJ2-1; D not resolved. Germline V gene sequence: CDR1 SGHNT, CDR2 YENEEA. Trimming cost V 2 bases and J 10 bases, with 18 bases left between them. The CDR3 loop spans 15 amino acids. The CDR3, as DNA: TGTGCCAGCAGCTTAAAGCTCGCCGATGCCGCCGAGCAGTTCTTC. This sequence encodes CASSLKLADAAEQFF.

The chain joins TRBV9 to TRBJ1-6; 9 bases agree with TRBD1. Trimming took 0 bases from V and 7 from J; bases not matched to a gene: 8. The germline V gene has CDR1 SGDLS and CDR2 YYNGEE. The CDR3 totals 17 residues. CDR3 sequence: CASSVVGGTGTNSPLHF. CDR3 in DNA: TGTGCCAGCAGCGTAGTAGGGGGGACAGGGACGAATTCACCCCTCCACTTT.

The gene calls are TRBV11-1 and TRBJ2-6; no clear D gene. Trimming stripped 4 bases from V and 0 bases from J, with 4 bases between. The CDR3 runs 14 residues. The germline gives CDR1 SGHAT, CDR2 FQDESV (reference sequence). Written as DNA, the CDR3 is TGTGCCAGCAGCTCATTCTCTGGGGCCAACGTCCTGACTTTC. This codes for CASSSFSGANVLTF.

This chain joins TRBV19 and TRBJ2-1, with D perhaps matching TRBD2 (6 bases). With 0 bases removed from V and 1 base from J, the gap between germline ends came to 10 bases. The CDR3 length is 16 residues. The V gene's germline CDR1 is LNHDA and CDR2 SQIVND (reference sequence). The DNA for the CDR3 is TGTGCCAGTAGTATAGACCACGGGGGATCCTACAATGAGCAGTTCTTC. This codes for CASSIDHGGSYNEQFF.

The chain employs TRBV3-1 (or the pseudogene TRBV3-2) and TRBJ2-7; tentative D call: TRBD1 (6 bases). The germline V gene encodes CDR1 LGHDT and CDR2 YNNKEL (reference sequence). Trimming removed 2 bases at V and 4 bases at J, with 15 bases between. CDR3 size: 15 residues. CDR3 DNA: TGTGCCAGCAGCCAATTCGACAGGCCCCGTTACGAGCAGTACTTC. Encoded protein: CASSQFDRPRYEQYF.

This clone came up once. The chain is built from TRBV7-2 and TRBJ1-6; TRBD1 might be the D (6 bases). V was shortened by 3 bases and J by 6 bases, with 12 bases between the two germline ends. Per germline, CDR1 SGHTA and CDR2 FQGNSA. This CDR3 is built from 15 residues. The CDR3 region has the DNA TGTGCCAGCAGCTTGCCCGGACAGCGTAATTCACCCCTCCACTTT. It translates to CASSLPGQRNSPLHF.

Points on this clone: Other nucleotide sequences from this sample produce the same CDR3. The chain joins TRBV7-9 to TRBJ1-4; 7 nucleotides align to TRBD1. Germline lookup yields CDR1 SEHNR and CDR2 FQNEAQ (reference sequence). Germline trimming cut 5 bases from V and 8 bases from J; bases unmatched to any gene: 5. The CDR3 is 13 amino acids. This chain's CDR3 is CASSPQGGEKLFF. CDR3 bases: TGTGCCAGCAGCCCTCAGGGGGGAGAAAAACTGTTTTTT.

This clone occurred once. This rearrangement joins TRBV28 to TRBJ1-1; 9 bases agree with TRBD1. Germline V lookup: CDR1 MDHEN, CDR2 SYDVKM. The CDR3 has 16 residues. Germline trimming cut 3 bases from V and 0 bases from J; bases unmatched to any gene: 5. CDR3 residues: CASSLGTGPMNTEAFF. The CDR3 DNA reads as TGTGCCAGCAGTTTGGGGACAGGGCCCATGAACACTGAAGCTTTCTTT.

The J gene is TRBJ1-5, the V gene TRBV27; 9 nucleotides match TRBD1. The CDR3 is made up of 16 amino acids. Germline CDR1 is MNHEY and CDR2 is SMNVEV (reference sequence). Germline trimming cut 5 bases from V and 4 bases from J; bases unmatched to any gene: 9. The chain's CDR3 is CASSPTDRGRNQPQHF. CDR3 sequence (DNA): TGTGCCAGCAGTCCAACGGACAGGGGAAGGAATCAGCCCCAGCATTTT.

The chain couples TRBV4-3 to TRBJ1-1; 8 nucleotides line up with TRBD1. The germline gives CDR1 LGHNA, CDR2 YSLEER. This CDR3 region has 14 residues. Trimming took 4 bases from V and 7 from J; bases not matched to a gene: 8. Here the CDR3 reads CASSRQGWSGEAFF. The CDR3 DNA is TGCGCCAGCAGCCGACAGGGGTGGTCAGGTGAAGCTTTCTTT.

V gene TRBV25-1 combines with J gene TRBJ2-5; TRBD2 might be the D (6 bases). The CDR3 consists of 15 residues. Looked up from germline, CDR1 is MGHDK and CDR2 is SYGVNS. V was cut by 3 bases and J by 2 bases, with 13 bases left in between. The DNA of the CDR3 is TGTGCCAGCAGTGAGCCCCGCCGGGGGCAAGAGACCCAGTACTTC. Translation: CASSEPRRGQETQYF.

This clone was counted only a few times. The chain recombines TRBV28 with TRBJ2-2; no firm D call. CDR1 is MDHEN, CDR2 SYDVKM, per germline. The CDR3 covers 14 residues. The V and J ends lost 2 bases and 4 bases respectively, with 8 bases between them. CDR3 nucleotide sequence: TGTGCCAGCAGTTTAGCGGTGAGCACCGGGGAGCTGTTTTTT. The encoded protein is CASSLAVSTGELFF. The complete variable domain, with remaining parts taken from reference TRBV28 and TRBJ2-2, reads DVKVTQSSRYLVKRTGEKVFLECVQDMDHENMFWYRQDPGLGLRLIYFSYDVKMKEKGDIPEGYSVSREKKERFSLILESASTNQTSMYLCASSLAVSTGELFFGEGSRLTVL.

This CDR3 is CASSYFGQGVTEAFF. The DNA of the CDR3 is TGTGCCAGCAGTTACTTTGGCCAGGGTGTCACTGAAGCTTTCTTT. This rearrangement joins TRBV6-5 to TRBJ1-1, with D maybe TRBD1 (5 bases). The CDR3 is 15 amino acids. Trimming shortened V by 1 base and J by 4 bases, and 13 bases separated the two germline ends. Germline V gene lookup returns CDR1 MNHEY and CDR2 SVGAGI.

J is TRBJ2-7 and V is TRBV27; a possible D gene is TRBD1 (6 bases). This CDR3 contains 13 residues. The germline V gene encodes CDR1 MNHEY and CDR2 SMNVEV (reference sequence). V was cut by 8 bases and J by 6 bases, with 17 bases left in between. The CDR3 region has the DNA TGTGCCAGCGGCTACAGGGTTGCGGCCGAGCAGTACTTC. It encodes CASGYRVAAEQYF.

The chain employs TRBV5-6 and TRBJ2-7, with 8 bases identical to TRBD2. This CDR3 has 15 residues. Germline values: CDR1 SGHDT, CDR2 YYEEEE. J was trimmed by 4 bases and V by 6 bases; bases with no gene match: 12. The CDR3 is CASIQSGGGVYEQYF. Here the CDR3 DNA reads TGTGCCAGCATCCAGAGCGGGGGAGGTGTTTACGAGCAGTACTTC.

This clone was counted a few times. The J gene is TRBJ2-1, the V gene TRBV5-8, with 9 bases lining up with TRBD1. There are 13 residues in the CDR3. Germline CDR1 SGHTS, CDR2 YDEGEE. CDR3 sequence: CATGTGIYNEQFF. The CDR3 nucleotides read TGTGCTACCGGGACAGGGATATACAATGAGCAGTTCTTC.

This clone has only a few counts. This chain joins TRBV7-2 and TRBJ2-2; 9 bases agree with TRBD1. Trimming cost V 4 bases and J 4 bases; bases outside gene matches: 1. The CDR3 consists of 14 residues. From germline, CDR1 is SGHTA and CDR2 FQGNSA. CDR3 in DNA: TGTGCCAGCAGCTGGGACAGGGCCACCGGGGAGCTGTTTTTT. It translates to CASSWDRATGELFF.